The clone carrying this T cell receptor (beta chain) has only one observation. Its antigen is currently unknown. Germline values: CDR1 SGHRS, CDR2 YFSETQ. The CDR3 sequence is 11 residues long. Trimming removed 5 bases from V and 7 bases from J; junction bases left unmatched: 1. The sample comes from a study of cytomegalovirus exposure and HLA in healthy donors. Primers: 60 Vbeta forward and 13 Jbeta reverse. Data came from immunoSEQ multiplex PCR; TCRdb stores just in-frame clones and leaves some out. The sample carries 120,000 to 150,000 clones, roughly four fifths recorded once. Study-wide findings and caveats: As confirmed in vitro, a few CMV-associated chains were specific for CMV antigens. The study listed 150 to 200 cytomegalovirus-associated TCR beta chains.

The V call is TRBV5-1, the J call TRBJ2-7; 9 nucleotides line up with TRBD2. The source material was PBMCs. The sequence was collected from a man between 35 and 55 years old in good health and CMV-seropositive. CDR3 protein: CASRLAGEQYF. CDR3 in DNA: TGCGCCAGCAGGCTAGCGGGAGAGCAGTACTTC.